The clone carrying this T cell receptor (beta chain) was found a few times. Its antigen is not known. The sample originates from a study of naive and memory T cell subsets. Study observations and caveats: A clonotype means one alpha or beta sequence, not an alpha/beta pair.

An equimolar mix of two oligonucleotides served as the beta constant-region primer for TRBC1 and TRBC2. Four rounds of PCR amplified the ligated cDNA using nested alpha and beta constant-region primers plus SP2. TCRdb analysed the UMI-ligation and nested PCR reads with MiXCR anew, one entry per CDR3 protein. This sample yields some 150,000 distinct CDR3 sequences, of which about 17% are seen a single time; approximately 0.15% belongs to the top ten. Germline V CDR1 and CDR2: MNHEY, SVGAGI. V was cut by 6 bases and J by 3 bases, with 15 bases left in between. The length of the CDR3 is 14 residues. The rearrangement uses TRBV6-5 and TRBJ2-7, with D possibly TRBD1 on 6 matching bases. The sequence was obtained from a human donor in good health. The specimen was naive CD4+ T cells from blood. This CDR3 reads CASRAARGSYEQYF. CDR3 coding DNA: TGTGCCAGCAGGGCAGCCAGGGGAAGCTACGAGCAGTACTTC.